This TCR beta chain is from a study of T cells in Graves' hyperthyroidism and ophthalmopathy. RNA transcripts were the template for amplifying TCR beta CDR3 regions. A set of HTBI primers served as the primers for a first-round RT-PCR of the TCR CDR3. TCRdb reanalysed the multiplex PCR reads using MiXCR and keeps one entry per CDR3 protein. The sample lists 370,000 or so distinct CDR3 sequences; around a sixth were seen once. This clonotype was counted a few times. The TCR comes from a woman aged 18 to 35 with Graves' hyperthyroidism that later progressed to Graves' ophthalmopathy. The sequencing sample was made of blood.

The CDR3 protein is CASSPRGNSEQFF. CDR3 nucleotides: TGTGCCAGCAGTCCCCGGGGTAACTCGGAGCAGTTCTTC. The chain uses TRBV12-3 or TRBV12-4 and TRBJ2-1; possibly TRBD2 for D (5 bases). This CDR3 has 13 residues. V shed 5 bases and J shed 10 bases, with 15 bases lying between them.